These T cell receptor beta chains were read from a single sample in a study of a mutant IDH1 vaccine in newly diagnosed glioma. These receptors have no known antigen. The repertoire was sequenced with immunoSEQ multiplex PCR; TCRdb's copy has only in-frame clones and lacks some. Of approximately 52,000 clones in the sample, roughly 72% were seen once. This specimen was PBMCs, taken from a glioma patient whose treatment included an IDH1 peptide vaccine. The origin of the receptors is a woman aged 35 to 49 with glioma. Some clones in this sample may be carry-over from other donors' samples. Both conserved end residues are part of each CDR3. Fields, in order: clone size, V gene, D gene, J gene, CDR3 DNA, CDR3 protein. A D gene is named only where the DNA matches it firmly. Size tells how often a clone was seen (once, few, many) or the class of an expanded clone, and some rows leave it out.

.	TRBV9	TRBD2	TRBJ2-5	TGTGCCAGCAGCGTAGGGGGACTAGCGGGGCAAGAGACCCAGTACTTC	CASSVGGLAGQETQYF
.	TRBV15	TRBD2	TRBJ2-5	TGTGCCACCAGCAGATCCCCAGGGAGGGAAGAGACCCAGTACTTC	CATSRSPGREETQYF
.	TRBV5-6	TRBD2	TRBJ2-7	TGTGCCAGCAGTATGAGCGGGGGTCATCCCTACGAGCAGTACTTC	CASSMSGGHPYEQYF
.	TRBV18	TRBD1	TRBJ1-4	TGTGCCAGCGGGACAGGGGGCTATGAAAAACTGTTTTTT	CASGTGGYEKLFF
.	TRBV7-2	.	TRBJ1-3	TGTGCCAGCAGCCCTGGGCCCAACTCTGGAAACACCATATATTTT	CASSPGPNSGNTIYF
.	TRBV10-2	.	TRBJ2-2	TGCGCCAGCCGCCGGGACTGGCGGGACACCGGGGAGCTGTTTTTT	CASRRDWRDTGELFF
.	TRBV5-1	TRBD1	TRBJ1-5	TGCGCCAGCAGCTTGGGGGGGACAGGAGTCAATCAGCCCCAGCATTTT	CASSLGGTGVNQPQHF
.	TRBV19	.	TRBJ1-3	TGTGCCAGTAAGGTGACGGGACCCTCTGGAAACACCATATATTTT	CASKVTGPSGNTIYF
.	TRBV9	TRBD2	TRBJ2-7	TGTGCCAGCAGCGTCAAAGCGGGGGGCTACGAGCAGTACTTC	CASSVKAGGYEQYF
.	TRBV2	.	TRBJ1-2	TGTGCCAGCAGTGTCTACCCCCCGGCTGATCTCTATGGCTACACCTTC	CASSVYPPADLYGYTF
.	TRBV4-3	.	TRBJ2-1	TGCGCCAGCAGCCAAGAGGTGAGCGCAGGTGGGTACAATGAGCAGTTCTTC	CASSQEVSAGGYNEQFF
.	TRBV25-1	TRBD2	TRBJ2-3	TGTGCCAGCAGTGGACCCGGGACTAGCGGAGGGACAGATACGCAGTATTTT	CASSGPGTSGGTDTQYF
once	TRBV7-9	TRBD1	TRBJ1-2	TGTGCCAGCAGCTTAGGGCAGGGGGCGCAGTATGGCTACACCTTC	CASSLGQGAQYGYTF
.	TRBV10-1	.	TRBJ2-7	TGCGCCAGCAGTGAGTCCGGGTACTACGAGCAGTACTTC	CASSESGYYEQYF
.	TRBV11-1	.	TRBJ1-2	TGTGCCAGCAGCTCCGAATCTGGGAACCGCAACTATGGCTACACCTTC	CASSSESGNRNYGYTF
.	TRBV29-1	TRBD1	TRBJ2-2	TGCAGCGTCACCGGGACAGGGAGGGCCGGGGAGCTGTTTTTT	CSVTGTGRAGELFF
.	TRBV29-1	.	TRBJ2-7	TGCAGCGTTGATGTTAGGGACACCTACTCCTACGAGCAGTACTTC	CSVDVRDTYSYEQYF
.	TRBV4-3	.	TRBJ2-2	TGCGCCAGCAGCCAAGAGTCAGCCTTTGGAGGGGAGCTGTTTTTT	CASSQESAFGGELFF
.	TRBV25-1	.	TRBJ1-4	TGTGCCAGCAGTGATGACGCTGGCGGAGAAAAACTGTTTTTT	CASSDDAGGEKLFF
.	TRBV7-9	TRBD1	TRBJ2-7	TGTGCCAGCAGCCGACAGGGTCCCAGCTACGAGCAGTACTTC	CASSRQGPSYEQYF
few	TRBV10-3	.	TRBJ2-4	TGTGCCATCAGTGAAGGGTCCCACTTAGCCAAAAACATTCAGTACTTC	CAISEGSHLAKNIQYF
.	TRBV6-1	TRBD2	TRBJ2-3	TGTGCCAGCACTAGCGGGGGGGCCGGGGATACGCAGTATTTT	CASTSGGAGDTQYF
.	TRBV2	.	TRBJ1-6	TGTGCCAGCAAAAAGGTACCAGAGAATAATTCACCCCTCCACTTT	CASKKVPENNSPLHF
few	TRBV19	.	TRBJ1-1	TGTGCCAGCCGTGGTGTGCTCATGAACACTGAAGCTTTCTTT	CASRGVLMNTEAFF
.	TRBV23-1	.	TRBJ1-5	TGCGCCAGCAGACAGGGTAGGCGACAGCCCCAGCATTTT	CASRQGRRQPQHF
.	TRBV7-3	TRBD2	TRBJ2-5	TGTGCCAGCAGCTCCGGACTAGCGGGGTACCAAGAGACCCAGTACTTC	CASSSGLAGYQETQYF
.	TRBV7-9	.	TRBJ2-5	TGTGCCAGCAGCTTAGCGGGGGGGCGACAAGAGACCCAGTACTTC	CASSLAGGRQETQYF
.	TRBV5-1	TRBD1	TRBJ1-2	TGCGCCAGCAACCCGCGGGACAGGGGAGGATACACCTTC	CASNPRDRGGYTF
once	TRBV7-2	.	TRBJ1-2	TGTGCCAGCAGCTCGGTTGGGTCGCGCTTCTATGGCTACACCTTC	CASSSVGSRFYGYTF
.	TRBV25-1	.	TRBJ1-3	TGTGCCAGCAGTGAATCGAACAGAGGAAACACCATATATTTT	CASSESNRGNTIYF
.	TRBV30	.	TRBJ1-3	TGTGCCTGGATTTCGTGGGGTGACACCATATATTTT	CAWISWGDTIYF
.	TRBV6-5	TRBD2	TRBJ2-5	TGTGCCAGCAGGGACGGGGGGGGCCCTGGGGAGACCCAGTACTTC	CASRDGGGPGETQYF
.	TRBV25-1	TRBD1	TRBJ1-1	TGTGCCAGCAGTGTCGGACAGGGGCTCTACACTGAAGCTTTCTTT	CASSVGQGLYTEAFF
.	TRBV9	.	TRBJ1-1	TGTGCCAGCGGCACACCCCGGGGGGGAAAAGCTTTCTTT	CASGTPRGGKAFF
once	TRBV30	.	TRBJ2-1	TGTGCCTGGTACCCTTATGACTTGGGGGGCCACAATGAGCAGTTCTTC	CAWYPYDLGGHNEQFF
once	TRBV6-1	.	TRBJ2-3	TGTGCCAGCAGTGAAGCGAGACAGACTCTCACAGATACGCAGTATTTT	CASSEARQTLTDTQYF
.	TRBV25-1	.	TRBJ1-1	TGTGCCAGCAGTGAAAGGGTTGAAGCTTTCTTT	CASSERVEAFF
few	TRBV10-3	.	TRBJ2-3	TGTGCCAAACCCCCTCGGGCATTGGATACGCAGTATTTT	CAKPPRALDTQYF
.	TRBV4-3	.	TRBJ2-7	TGCGCCAGCAGCCAAGATTCGGCAGGGGTGAAGTACTTC	CASSQDSAGVKYF
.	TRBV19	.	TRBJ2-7	TGTGCCAGTAGTCGCGGGACGGGGGCCTACGAGCAGTACTTC	CASSRGTGAYEQYF
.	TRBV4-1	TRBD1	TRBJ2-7	TGCGCCAGCAGCCAACCCTACAGGGGCTCCTACGAGCAGTACTTC	CASSQPYRGSYEQYF
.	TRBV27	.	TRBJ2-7	TGTGCCAGCAGTTTAAGCTCGAACCTCTACGAGCAGTACTTC	CASSLSSNLYEQYF